A single sample is the source of the 13 T cell receptor beta chains below, sequenced in a study of early T cells in non-severe SARS-CoV-2 infection. MiXCR, applied by TCRdb to the 5' RACE reads, yields one record per CDR3 protein. The data show tens of thousands of distinct CDR3 sequences, with roughly 15% seen just once and around 3.7% held by the top ten. Sample: whole blood, taken at baseline. Every receptor here comes from an adult who was a healthcare worker with PCR-confirmed SARS-CoV-2 infection or an uninfected control (not recorded which).

This clonotype turned up a few times. This chain uses TRBV20-1 with TRBJ2-2; no clear D. The ends were cut back, 5 bases at V and 1 base at J, with 11 bases in the middle. Germline V lookup: CDR1 DFQATT, CDR2 SNEGSKA (reference sequence). The CDR3 covers 14 residues. CDR3 protein: CSALLMENTGELFF. The DNA of the CDR3 is TGCAGTGCTCTCCTCATGGAGAACACCGGGGAGCTGTTTTTT.

This clonotype was observed many times. CDR3 DNA sequence: TGTGCCAGCAGCTTAGCGGGGCCAGGGGTAGCTTTCTTT. Translation gives CASSLAGPGVAFF. The chain recombines TRBV7-8 with TRBJ1-1; a weak D match, TRBD1 (6 bases). The germline V and J ends were trimmed by 0 bases and 10 bases, with 12 bases remaining between them. This CDR3 comprises 13 residues. Germline-derived CDR1 and CDR2 are SGHVS and FQNEAQ. Variable domain in full (rest from reference TRBV7-8 and TRBJ1-1): GAGVSQSPRYKVAKRGQDVALRCDPISGHVSLFWYQQALGQGPEFLTYFQNEAQLDKSGLPSDRFFAERPEGSVSTLKIQRTQQEDSAVYLCASSLAGPGVAFFGQGTRLTVV.

This clonotype was seen many times. The chain joins TRBV29-1 to TRBJ2-1; possible D gene TRBD1, 6 bases. This CDR3 contains 13 residues. The germline gives CDR1 SQVTM, CDR2 ANQGSEA. V was cut by 6 bases and J by 0 bases, with 9 bases left in between. Written as DNA, the CDR3 is TGCAGCGTGGGGGCCTTCTCCTACAATGAGCAGTTCTTC. It encodes CSVGAFSYNEQFF.

At least ten counts were recorded for this clonotype. V is TRBV20-1 and J is TRBJ2-1; 7 nucleotides line up with TRBD2. The germline CDR1 and CDR2 sequences are DFQATT and SNEGSKA (reference sequence). J was trimmed by 0 bases and V by 7 bases; bases with no gene match: 3. This CDR3 is 13 amino acids long. As DNA, the CDR3 is TGCAGTGGGGGGGGGAGCTCCTACAATGAGCAGTTCTTC. Amino acid sequence: CSGGGSSYNEQFF.

DNA of the CDR3: TGTGCCAGCAGCCTGCAGGGCCCAGATACGCAGTATTTT. Its translation: CASSLQGPDTQYF. This rearrangement joins TRBV7-3 to TRBJ2-3; TRBD1 might be the D (5 bases). The germline V and J ends were trimmed by 5 bases and 4 bases, with 10 bases remaining between them. This CDR3 spans 13 amino acids. CDR1 is SGHTA and CDR2 is FQGTGA in the germline V gene.

The CDR3 DNA is TGTGCCAGCAGTTTAACTCCGGGCCTTTTTACCTACAATGAGCAGTTCTTC. It specifies CASSLTPGLFTYNEQFF. The V call is TRBV12-3 or TRBV12-4, the J call TRBJ2-1; D remains ambiguous. V lost 2 bases to trimming and J lost 2 bases, with 16 bases between them. The CDR3 is 17 amino acids.

There are a few counts of this clonotype. The genes are TRBV19 and TRBJ1-3; 7 positions agree with TRBD1. V dropped 3 bases and J dropped 1; count of bases not matched to a gene: 3. The CDR3 consists of 15 residues. The germline V gene encodes CDR1 LNHDA and CDR2 SQIVND (reference sequence). In nucleotides, the CDR3 is TGTGCCAGTAGTATCAAGGGGGCATCTGGAAACACCATATATTTT. Its translation is CASSIKGASGNTIYF.

The chain links TRBV28 to TRBJ2-1, with a tentative D call TRBD2 (6 bases). V was trimmed by 5 bases and J by 0 bases, leaving 20 bases between them. This CDR3 spans 18 amino acids. CDR1 is MDHEN, CDR2 SYDVKM, per germline. CDR3 DNA: TGTGCCAGCAGTGACGATTCGGCGGGACCGAGCTCCTACAATGAGCAGTTCTTC. Its translation: CASSDDSAGPSSYNEQFF.

This chain connects TRBV28 to TRBJ2-7; D unresolved. CDR1 and CDR2 (germline): MDHEN, SYDVKM. CDR3 length: 14 residues. The V end lost 3 bases, the J end lost 2 bases, and 11 bases lay between the germline ends. The CDR3 spells CASSLPTGPYEQYF. The CDR3 bases are TGTGCCAGCAGTTTGCCGACTGGACCCTACGAGCAGTACTTC.

This clonotype is classed as medium-sized (0.01 to 0.1%). This rearrangement joins TRBV28 to TRBJ1-1, with 8 bases lining up with TRBD1. This CDR3 region has 13 residues. Germline CDR1 reads MDHEN; CDR2 reads SYDVKM. V dropped 5 bases and J dropped 5; count of bases not matched to a gene: 4. The CDR3 DNA reads TGTGCCAGCAGTCAGGGGGCGAGGACTGAAGCTTTCTTT. It translates to CASSQGARTEAFF.

J is TRBJ2-5 and V is TRBV5-4, with a tentative D call TRBD1 (5 bases). V was clipped by 7 bases and J by 2 bases, with 18 bases between them. This CDR3 is built from 15 residues. Germline V lookup: CDR1 SGHNT, CDR2 YYREEE (reference sequence). CDR3 sequence reads: CASCDRGASQETQYF. Here the CDR3 DNA reads TGTGCCAGCTGCGATAGGGGTGCGAGTCAAGAGACCCAGTACTTC.

The gene calls are TRBV12-3 or TRBV12-4 and TRBJ2-7; 10 positions agree with TRBD1. The CDR3 covers 14 residues. After removal of 3 bases from V and 7 bases from J, the junction contained 6 bases not matched to a gene. The CDR3 sequence: CASSFETGGREQYF. CDR3 DNA: TGTGCCAGCAGTTTTGAGACAGGGGGCCGGGAGCAGTACTTC.

This clonotype was counted between two and nine times. The chain carries TRBV7-6 and TRBJ2-2; perhaps TRBD1 as D (6 bases). Germline CDR1 is SGHVS and CDR2 is FNYEAQ. Trimming shortened V by 4 bases and J by 4 bases, and 10 bases separated the two germline ends. The CDR3 has 14 residues. The CDR3, as DNA: TGTGCCAGCAGCTCACAGGGAAGCACCGGGGAGCTGTTTTTT. Translated: CASSSQGSTGELFF.